This T cell receptor beta chain stems from a study of T cell responses to AZD1222 COVID-19 vaccine. About the research overall: Samples with a second dose at about 4 or about 12 weeks were pooled together.

This table comes from immunoSEQ multiplex PCR, and its TCRdb copy is limited to in-frame clones, with some not included. The sample contains 100,000 to 120,000 clones, roughly four fifths of which appear only once. Germline V gene sequence: CDR1 SGHKS, CDR2 YYEKEE (reference sequence). The germline V and J ends were trimmed by 2 bases and 0 bases, with 6 bases remaining between them. This CDR3 has 14 residues. This clone was counted a single time. As yet, its antigen is unknown. Whole-study findings and limits: The number of AZD1222 recipients seropositive at baseline was only 5 to 7. Vaccine-associated CD4 TCRs spanned spike, dominant at 160-218 and 743-854.

The starting material was peripheral blood, obtained on day 0 of AZD1222 vaccination. The receptor was isolated from an adult in good health. This chain connects TRBV5-5 to TRBJ1-3; D gene uncertain. The CDR3 bases are TGTGCCAGCAGCTTCGGCGGCTCTGGAAACACCATATATTTT. This translates into CASSFGGSGNTIYF.